The 2 T cell receptor beta chains listed next were all sequenced from one sample in a study of blood T cell repertoires in COVID-19. TCRdb's table, derived via immunoSEQ multiplex PCR, lists solely in-frame clones and lacks some. The sample carries roughly 100,000 clones, 70% to 80% recorded once. The sequenced sample consisted of peripheral blood. These receptors were taken from an elderly man with COVID-19, enrolled during active disease.

This clone was counted between two and nine times. This chain uses TRBV28 with TRBJ1-2, with TRBD1 matching 8 bases. Germline loops: CDR1 MDHEN, CDR2 SYDVKM. The V segment lost 2 bases and the J segment 6 bases; nucleotides outside the gene matches: 8. The CDR3 consists of 15 residues. In nucleotides, the CDR3 is TGTGCCAGCAGTTTAGGAGGACAGGGATCACATGGCTACACCTTC. Translation: CASSLGGQGSHGYTF.

The V gene is TRBV27, the J gene TRBJ2-1, with 11 bases that match TRBD2. The germline V gene encodes CDR1 MNHEY and CDR2 SMNVEV (reference sequence). There are 15 residues in the CDR3. Trimming took 7 bases from V and 6 from J; bases not matched to a gene: 8. CDR3 sequence reads: CASTNLGTSGNEQFF. The CDR3 nucleotides read TGTGCCAGCACGAACCTGGGGACTAGCGGCAATGAGCAGTTCTTC.